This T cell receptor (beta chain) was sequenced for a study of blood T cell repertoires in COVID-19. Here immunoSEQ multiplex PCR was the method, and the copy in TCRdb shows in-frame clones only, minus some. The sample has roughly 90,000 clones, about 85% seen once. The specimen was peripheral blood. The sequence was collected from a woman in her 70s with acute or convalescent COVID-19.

The CDR3 is CASSGQGYSPLHF. In DNA, the CDR3 is TGTGCCAGCAGTGGACAGGGGTATTCACCCCTCCACTTT. The V and J genes are TRBV12-3 or TRBV12-4 and TRBJ1-6; TRBD1 aligns across 9 bases. This CDR3 comprises 13 residues. Germline trimming cut 5 bases from V and 8 bases from J; bases unmatched to any gene: 1.